This T cell receptor (beta chain) was found in a study of T-cell memory formation after mild COVID-19 (dated by TCRdb to the early 2020s). Looking at the study overall: TCR sequence clusters from the two donors were found to be largely donor specific. In two donors, T-cell clones that expanded and contracted after mild COVID-19 were followed by sequencing TCRalpha and TCRbeta repertoires longitudinally. Two young, previously healthy adult volunteers made up the cohort, one male and one female.

This clonotype occurred many times. The specificity of this receptor is unknown. Base qualities are missing; no much larger clone stands one base away. The junction shows trimming of 0 bases on V and 5 bases on J, plus 10 bases between the germline ends. CDR1 and CDR2 were assigned from the germline V gene as SGHDT and YYEEEE. From cysteine to phenylalanine, the CDR3 is 14 amino acids long. Just CDR3 DNA is preserved here, 42 bases in frame from base 1. The sequencer listed for this sample is Illumina NovaSeq 6000. TCRalpha and TCRbeta cDNA libraries were constructed by 5'RACE with constant-segment primers, with sample barcodes and unique molecular identifiers being introduced. RNA was extracted from every sample with Trizol reagent. The libraries were amplified in two PCR steps, and the second step added a second sample barcode and Illumina TruSeq adapters. Sequencing of libraries was performed on an Illumina NovaSeq with 2 x 150 bp paired-end reads. The published analysis was carried out like this. Demultiplexing of reads and collapsing into UMI-guided consensus sequences were performed with migec v1.2.7. Using mixcr v2.1.11, UMI consensuses were aligned to TRA and TRB V and J templates and then assembled into clonotypes. A clonotype was counted as expanded or contracted only if both edgeR and NoisET called the change significant, with noise models trained on biological replicates. For edgeR calls, a false discovery rate-adjusted p below 0.01 and a log2 fold-change threshold of 1 were applied. As an exploratory analysis of dynamics, max-normalized trajectories of the 1000 most abundant clonotypes were examined with PCA combined with hierarchical clustering. The CD4 or CD8 phenotype of responding clones was assigned using the separately sequenced CD4+ and CD8+ repertoires. Using fastp at Q25 and MiXCR, TCRdb reprocessed the public reads and kept productive beta chains. Records with the same CDR3 protein are collapsed into one entry carrying the most frequent genes and DNA. TCRdb, rather than the study authors, made the V and J calls. The sample table holds roughly 130,000 distinct CDR3 sequences, of which more than 15% were seen once. Roughly 5.2% of the sample is in the top ten clones.

Summary of the overall study and its limitations: From day 15 to 85, contracting clones showed balanced CD4/CD8 phenotypes, whereas a second wave of clones that expanded from day 15 to 37 leaned towards CD4+. SARS-CoV-2 specificity of the second-wave clones peaking on day 37 was not confirmed. Only a couple of mild cases were covered by the study, and larger cohorts that include severe cases with pre-infection samples were considered necessary. Contracting CD4+ clones appeared mostly in the CM and EM memory subsets, whereas CD8+ clones were enriched in EMRA. The detection of some responding clones in pre-infection memory suggests that pre-existing cross-reactive memory T cells joined the SARS-CoV-2 response.

Ficoll-Paque density gradient centrifugation was the method used to isolate PBMCs. The chain links TRBV5-6 with TRBJ2-3, and the D gene may be TRBD2, 5 bases matching. The receptor comes from a man younger than 30 who had mild COVID-19 (a few samples of this study predate the infection). The sample titles of this study are shuffled in the database, so cell type and time point are left out; the donor was told from shared clones. Material for sequencing was PBMCs or a T cell subset sorted from them (not recorded which). The DNA reads TGTGCCAGCAGCTTGGCCCAGGCGGGAGATACGCAGTATTTT. The resulting protein is CASSLAQAGDTQYF.